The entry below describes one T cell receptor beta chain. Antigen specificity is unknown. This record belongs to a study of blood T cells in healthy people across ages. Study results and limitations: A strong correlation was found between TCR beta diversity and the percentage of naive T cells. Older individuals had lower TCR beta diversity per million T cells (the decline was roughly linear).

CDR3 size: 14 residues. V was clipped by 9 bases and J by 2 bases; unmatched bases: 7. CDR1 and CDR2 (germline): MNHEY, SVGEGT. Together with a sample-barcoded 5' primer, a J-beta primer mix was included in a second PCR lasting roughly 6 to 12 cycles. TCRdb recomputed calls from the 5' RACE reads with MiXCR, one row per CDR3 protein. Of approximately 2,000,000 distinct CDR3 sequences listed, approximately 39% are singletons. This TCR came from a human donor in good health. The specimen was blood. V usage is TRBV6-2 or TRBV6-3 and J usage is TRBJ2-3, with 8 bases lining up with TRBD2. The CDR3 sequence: CASLRGVTTDTQYF. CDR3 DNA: TGTGCCAGTCTGCGGGGGGTCACCACAGATACGCAGTATTTT.